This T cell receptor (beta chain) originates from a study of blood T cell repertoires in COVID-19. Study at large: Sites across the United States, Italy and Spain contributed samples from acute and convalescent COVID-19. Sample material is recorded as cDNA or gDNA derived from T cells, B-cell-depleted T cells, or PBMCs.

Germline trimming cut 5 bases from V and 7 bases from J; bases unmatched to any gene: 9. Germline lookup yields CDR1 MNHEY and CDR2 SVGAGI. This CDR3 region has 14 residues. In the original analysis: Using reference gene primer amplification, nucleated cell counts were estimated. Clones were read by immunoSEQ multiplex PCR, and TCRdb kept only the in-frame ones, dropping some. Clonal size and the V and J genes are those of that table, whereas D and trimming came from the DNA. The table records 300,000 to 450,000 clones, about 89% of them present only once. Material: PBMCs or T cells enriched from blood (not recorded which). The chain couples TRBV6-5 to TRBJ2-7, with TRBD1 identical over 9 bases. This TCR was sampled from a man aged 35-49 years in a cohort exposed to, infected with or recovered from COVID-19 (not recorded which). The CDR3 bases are TGTGCCAGCAGTCATCGACCGACAGGGGGTGAGCAGTACTTC. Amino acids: CASSHRPTGGEQYF.